Sequencing of this T cell receptor beta chain was carried out in a study of cytomegalovirus exposure and HLA in healthy donors. Whole-study results and caveats: Rates of TCR association differed by HLA locus in a later analysis, with DRB1 highest and HLA-C lowest. Later genetic work tied a missense DCLRE1C variant to beta-chain V and J trimming.

Trimming removed 4 bases from V and 6 bases from J; junction bases left unmatched: 5. The germline V gene encodes CDR1 SQVTM and CDR2 ANQGSEA. The CDR3 is made up of 13 amino acids. Both 60 Vbeta primers and 13 Jbeta primers went into the PCR. Method: immunoSEQ multiplex PCR; TCRdb's copy keeps in-frame clones and lacks some. This sample has 100,000 to 150,000 clones, with 74% found just once. With regard to this clone: Its antigen is still unknown.

The receptor's source is a man aged 35 to 55 in good health and CMV-seropositive. The sample comprised PBMCs. The V and J genes are TRBV29-1 and TRBJ1-5; 8 bases align to TRBD1. CDR3 nucleotides: TGCAGCGTTGCTTCAGGGGGCGGTCAGCCCCAGCATTTT. It encodes CSVASGGGQPQHF.